These 17 T cell receptor beta chains share one sample of origin, sequenced in a study of blood T cell repertoires in COVID-19. Assay used: immunoSEQ multiplex PCR; TCRdb lists only in-frame clones, some missing. The data show about 400,000 clones, about 88% seen once. Sequences were obtained from peripheral blood. These receptors originate from a human donor in a cohort sampled during active COVID-19.

This clone was seen just once. The rearrangement links TRBV7-3 to TRBJ1-3, with 9 bases lining up with TRBD1. Per germline, CDR1 SGHTA and CDR2 FQGTGA. The CDR3 has 16 amino acids. The J segment lost 4 bases and the V segment lost 5 bases, leaving 9 bases of the junction unmatched. Written as DNA, the CDR3 is TGTGCCAGCAGCGCCACAGGGGGCGTCCTGGGAAACACCATATATTTT. It specifies CASSATGGVLGNTIYF.

This chain connects TRBV2 to TRBJ2-1; TRBD2 agrees at 10 bases. This CDR3 has 16 residues. Per the germline V gene, CDR1 is SNHLY and CDR2 is FYNNEI. V lost 7 bases and J lost 0; bases outside the gene matches: 6. The DNA for the CDR3 is TGTGCCAGCAAGGCTAGCGGGGGAAGCTCCTACAATGAGCAGTTCTTC. This encodes CASKASGGSSYNEQFF. Supplemented by reference TRBV2 and TRBJ2-1, the full variable domain reads EPEVTQTPSHQVTQMGQEVILRCVPISNHLYFYWYRQILGQKVEFLVSFYNNEISEKSEIFDDQFSVERPDGSNFTLKIRSTKLEDSAMYFCASKASGGSSYNEQFFGPGTRLTVL.

This chain connects TRBV5-1 to TRBJ2-1; no clear D gene. This CDR3 is built from 14 residues. Between the trimmed V and J ends, which lost 0 bases and 10 bases, there was a span of 14 bases. CDR1 is SGHRS and CDR2 is YFSETQ in the germline V gene. The CDR3 is CASSLGFGTKEQFF. CDR3 sequence (DNA): TGCGCCAGCAGCTTGGGTTTTGGCACGAAGGAGCAGTTCTTC. Combining the CDR3 with reference TRBV5-1 and TRBJ2-1 gives the whole variable domain KAGVTQTPRYLIKTRGQQVTLSCSPISGHRSVSWYQQTPGQGLQFLFEYFSETQRNKGNFPGRFSGRQFSNSRSEMNVSTLELGDSALYLCASSLGFGTKEQFFGPGTRLTVL.

Details on this clone: Other DNA sequences from this sample encode an identical CDR3 as well. This chain's CDR3 is CASSVGGQGYEQYF. Here the CDR3 DNA reads TGTGCCAGCAGCGTAGGGGGACAGGGGTACGAGCAGTACTTC. The V gene is TRBV9, the J gene TRBJ2-7, with 10 positions matching TRBD1. The CDR3 runs 14 residues. Losses at the gene ends were 0 bases for V and 4 bases for J; bases not matched to a gene: 1. Germline V gene lookup returns CDR1 SGDLS and CDR2 YYNGEE.

The chain employs TRBV18 and TRBJ1-3, with 8 bases that match TRBD1. The CDR3 has 15 amino acids. Germline assignment: CDR1 KGHSH and CDR2 LQKENI. V lost 4 bases and J lost 0; bases outside the gene matches: 2. CDR3 residues: CASSRTGGSGNTIYF. The CDR3 bases are TGTGCCAGCTCACGCACAGGGGGCTCTGGAAACACCATATATTTT.

J is TRBJ2-7 and V is TRBV5-1; D call uncertain. CDR1 is SGHRS and CDR2 is YFSETQ in the germline V gene. CDR3 size: 13 residues. V shed 5 bases and J shed 0 bases, with 9 bases lying between them. CDR3 in amino acids: CASRVSLSYEQYF. As DNA, the CDR3 is TGCGCCAGCAGGGTCAGTCTCTCCTACGAGCAGTACTTC.

The chain employs TRBV2 and TRBJ1-5; 8 positions agree with TRBD1. CDR3 size: 15 residues. The V segment lost 4 bases and the J segment 3 bases; nucleotides outside the gene matches: 5. The V gene's germline CDR1 is SNHLY and CDR2 FYNNEI. CDR3 amino acids: CASSVGQVANQPQHF. The CDR3 DNA reads as TGTGCCAGCAGTGTGGGACAGGTCGCCAATCAGCCCCAGCATTTT.

V and J are TRBV21-1 and TRBJ1-3; the D call of TRBD1 is as the table states it, not checked on the DNA. TRBV21-1 is recorded as a pseudogene. This CDR3 comprises 21 residues. The CDR3 DNA follows: TGTGCCAGCAGTCAAACAGGCCAGGGTCGACAGGGGCCCAGGAGGGGAAACACCATATATTTT. As protein: CASSQTGQGRQGPRRGNTIYF.

The chain employs TRBV6-5 and TRBJ2-5; TRBD2 agrees at 9 bases. Germline CDR1 MNHEY, CDR2 SVGAGI. Trimming cost V 10 bases and J 1 base; bases outside gene matches: 7. The CDR3 is made up of 14 amino acids. The CDR3 here is CATSLSGSQETQYF. The CDR3 DNA sequence: TGTGCCACCTCCCTTAGCGGGAGCCAAGAGACCCAGTACTTC.

This clone came up once. The chain combines TRBV6-5 with TRBJ2-7; weak D call: TRBD1 (6 bases). With 4 bases removed from V and 7 bases from J, the gap between germline ends came to 11 bases. Germline V lookup: CDR1 MNHEY, CDR2 SVGAGI. The CDR3 is made up of 12 amino acids. The CDR3 loop reads CASSWTVGEQYF. CDR3 nucleotide sequence: TGTGCCAGCAGTTGGACAGTCGGGGAGCAGTACTTC.

The chain uses TRBV18 and TRBJ2-3, with 9 bases identical to TRBD1. With V trimmed by 2 bases and J by 6 bases, 9 bases remained unmatched. The CDR3 runs to 16 residues. CDR1 and CDR2 from the germline V gene are KGHSH and LQKENI. CDR3 sequence: CASSPRTGEVEDTQYF. The CDR3 DNA follows: TGTGCCAGCTCACCAAGGACAGGGGAGGTGGAGGATACGCAGTATTTT. Looking up the rest from reference TRBV18 and TRBJ2-3 gives the full variable domain: NAGVMQNPRHLVRRRGQEARLRCSPMKGHSHVYWYRQLPEEGLKFMVYLQKENIIDESGMPKERFSAEFPKEGPSILRIQQVVRGDSAAYFCASSPRTGEVEDTQYFGPGTRLTVL.

This chain links TRBV5-1 with TRBJ2-7; a weak D match, TRBD2 (6 bases). Trimming removed 7 bases at V and 4 bases at J, with 18 bases between. The CDR3 sequence is 14 residues long. Germline values: CDR1 SGHRS, CDR2 YFSETQ. The CDR3 DNA sequence: TGCGCCAGCGCTTTAGGCGGGGAGGAGTACGAGCAGTACTTC. Its translation is CASALGGEEYEQYF. Full variable domain (outside the CDR3, taken from reference TRBV5-1 and TRBJ2-7): KAGVTQTPRYLIKTRGQQVTLSCSPISGHRSVSWYQQTPGQGLQFLFEYFSETQRNKGNFPGRFSGRQFSNSRSEMNVSTLELGDSALYLCASALGGEEYEQYFGPGTRLTVT.

This rearrangement joins TRBV6-5 to TRBJ1-1; tentatively, D is TRBD1 (5 bases). V lost 2 bases and J 7 bases, leaving 8 bases between the germline ends. Germline V gene data show CDR1 as MNHEY and CDR2 as SVGAGI. The length of the CDR3 is 12 residues. This CDR3 reads CASSYQGGEAFF. The DNA for the CDR3 is TGTGCCAGCAGTTACCAGGGTGGTGAAGCTTTCTTT.

This sequence joins TRBV27 and TRBJ1-1; 8 bases are shared with TRBD1. The length of the CDR3 is 14 residues. With 3 bases clipped from V and 6 bases from J, the junction kept 6 bases outside the gene matches. The germline V gene has CDR1 MNHEY and CDR2 SMNVEV (reference sequence). This CDR3 reads CASSFPGQGSEAFF. The DNA for the CDR3 is TGTGCCAGCAGTTTCCCCGGACAGGGCTCTGAAGCTTTCTTT.

This clone came up a few times. J is TRBJ1-5 and V is TRBV19, with TRBD1 identical over 8 bases. Germline trimming cut 2 bases from V and 7 bases from J; bases unmatched to any gene: 10. CDR1 and CDR2 from the germline V gene are LNHDA and SQIVND (reference sequence). The CDR3 sequence is 16 residues long. CDR3 residues: CASSILPGQVRQPQHF. The CDR3 bases are TGTGCCAGTAGTATACTACCGGGACAGGTTAGGCAGCCCCAGCATTTT.

This clone was counted between two and nine times. J is TRBJ1-2 and V is TRBV5-1; TRBD1 matches 7 bases. V dropped 2 bases and J dropped 4; count of bases not matched to a gene: 8. Per the germline V gene, CDR1 is SGHRS and CDR2 is YFSETQ. The CDR3 sequence is 15 residues long. The CDR3 nucleotides read TGCGCCAGCAGCTTCGACAGGGATCCTGCCTATGGCTACACCTTC. Protein: CASSFDRDPAYGYTF.

This clone was seen just once. The chain is built from TRBV5-8 and TRBJ2-1; D perhaps matches TRBD2 (5 bases). The CDR3 extends over 20 amino acids. Germline CDR1 SGHTS, CDR2 YDEGEE. The V end was cut by 5 bases, the J end by 7 bases, with 34 bases between. Here the CDR3 reads CASSPAPRGPEAFLRNEQFF. CDR3 in DNA: TGTGCCAGCAGTCCAGCCCCTCGGGGTCCCGAAGCTTTTTTACGGAATGAGCAGTTCTTC.